These 4 T cell receptor beta chains were sequenced from one sample in a study of blood T cells in healthy people across ages. Sample-barcoded 5' priming and a J-beta primer mix drove a second PCR of about 7 to 12 cycles. Each CDR3 protein is one row after TCRdb ran MiXCR on the 5' RACE reads. In the table there are about 640,000 distinct CDR3 sequences, approximately 59% of which are singletons. The sequenced sample consisted of blood. Receptor source: a man in his 60s in good health.

This sequence joins TRBV29-1 and TRBJ1-1; D is ambiguous. V lost 0 bases, J lost 1 base, and 3 bases lay in between. The CDR3 is 12 amino acids. Germline CDR1 is SQVTM and CDR2 is ANQGSEA. The CDR3 loop is CSVEEGNTEAFF. The CDR3 DNA is TGCAGCGTTGAAGAGGGGAACACTGAAGCTTTCTTT. The whole variable domain, remainder taken from reference TRBV29-1 and TRBJ1-1, is SAVISQKPSRDICQRGTSLTIQCQVDSQVTMMFWYRQQPGQSLTLIATANQGSEATYESGFVIDKFPISRPNLTFSTLTVSNMSPEDSSIYLCSVEEGNTEAFFGQGTRLTVV.

The V gene is TRBV7-2, the J gene TRBJ2-3; possible D gene TRBD1, 6 bases. This CDR3 is built from 15 residues. The germline V and J ends were trimmed by 5 bases and 4 bases, with 16 bases remaining between them. Germline V gene data show CDR1 as SGHTA and CDR2 as FQGNSA. In nucleotides, the CDR3 is TGTGCCAGCAGCCGAAACAGGGAGACGGCAGATACGCAGTATTTT. Encoded protein: CASSRNRETADTQYF.

This rearrangement joins TRBV4-1 to TRBJ2-5, with D possibly being TRBD2 (6 bases). CDR3 length: 15 residues. Germline V CDR1 and CDR2: MGHRA, YSYEKL. The V and J ends lost 1 base and 5 bases respectively, with 14 bases between them. The CDR3 DNA sequence: TGCGCCAGCAGCCAAGGAGAGGACTATTGGGAGACCCAGTACTTC. Translated: CASSQGEDYWETQYF.

This chain joins TRBV5-4 and TRBJ2-4, with D perhaps assigned TRBD1 or TRBD2 (5 bases each). The J call may be in error: the DNA end matches TRBJ2-5 better. CDR1 SGHNT and CDR2 YYREEE come from the germline V gene (reference sequence). This CDR3 contains 15 residues. The CDR3 bases are TGTGCCAGCAGCCAGCCAGGTTGGGGCGGGGAGACCCAGTACTTC. Its protein product is CASSQPGWGGETQYF.